The following is a TCR beta chain sequence with its context. Treatment of the sample: randomized to nivolumab then ipilimumab (arm A) or the reverse (arm B). The data originate from a study of sequential checkpoint blockade in melanoma. The germline gives CDR1 LGHNA, CDR2 YNFKEQ. The CDR3 is 18 amino acids. V lost 4 bases, J lost 4 bases, and 12 bases stayed unmatched. Repertoires were generated with immunoSEQ multiplex PCR, while TCRdb's copy carries only in-frame clones and drops some. The table lists approximately 10,000 clones, 70% to 85% of them singletons. The chain couples TRBV4-2 to TRBJ1-3, with 11 nucleotides matching TRBD1. Source: CD8+ T cells sorted from blood (inferred from file names), taken from a patient given nivolumab and ipilimumab in sequence. This receptor was taken from a human donor with melanoma. The CDR3 region is CASSPSLFGQGAGNTIYF. CDR3 DNA: TGTGCCAGCAGCCCGTCCCTCTTCGGACAGGGGGCCGGAAACACCATATATTTT.